This TCR beta chain was sequenced for a study of shared clonotypes between healthy human individuals. CDR3 length: 14 residues. V lost 2 bases and J lost 0, with 8 bases in between. Germline assignment: CDR1 MGHDK and CDR2 SYGVNS. Using immunoSEQ multiplex PCR, the repertoire was profiled, and TCRdb retains in-frame clones only, with some absent. Here the sample spans under 1,100,000 clones, around 82% being singletons. Note on this clone: The antigen is unknown.

A CD45RA+ naive subset and a CD45RA-negative memory subset were split from CD4+ cells. Findings and caveats of the study: Around 5.3% of naive CD4 clonotypes were shared across a few donors. Donor scarcity curtailed the genetic and exposure-history diversity represented herein.

The receptor comes from a young man in good health. Some clones in this sample may be carry-over from other donors' samples. This rearrangement joins TRBV25-1 to TRBJ2-7, with TRBD2 as a possible D gene (5 bases). Sequencing input: memory CD4+ T cells from PBMCs. Subset given: CD45RA-negative fraction. In DNA form, the CDR3 reads TGTGCCAGCAGTGAAGGACTGTACTCCTACGAGCAGTACTTC. It translates to CASSEGLYSYEQYF.